A single sample gave rise to the 26 T cell receptor beta chains below, sequenced in a study of T cells after yellow fever vaccination. TCRdb analysed the 5' RACE reads with MiXCR anew, one entry per CDR3 protein. The repertoire has roughly 340,000 distinct CDR3 sequences, 3.5% to 4.5% of them found once; the top ten carry 20% to 25%. The material sequenced was PBMCs, taken 5 days after the yellow fever booster vaccination. The receptors derive from a man aged 18-30 years who received the YFV17D yellow fever vaccine.

This clonotype was counted at least ten times. The chain is built from TRBV24-1 and TRBJ2-4; D is undetermined. The germline V and J ends were trimmed by 1 base and 9 bases, with 3 bases remaining between them. The CDR3 runs 11 residues. Germline assignment: CDR1 KGHDR and CDR2 SFDVKD. As DNA, the CDR3 is TGTGCCACCAGTGATTTCTCCATTCAGTACTTC. This translates into CATSDFSIQYF.

This clonotype was recorded many times. Written as DNA, the CDR3 is TGTGCCAGCAGTTCACTGCGTCGACTAGCCCTTTACGAGCAGTACGTC. This translates into CASSSLRRLALYEQYV. The chain links TRBV6-2 or TRBV6-3 to TRBJ2-7; TRBD2 agrees at 7 bases. The length of the CDR3 is 16 residues. In germline, CDR1 is MNHEY, CDR2 SVGEGT. J lost 4 bases, V lost 4 bases, and 13 bases had no gene match.

This clonotype was counted between two and nine times. The chain uses TRBV5-4 and TRBJ1-1; D remains ambiguous. The germline gives CDR1 SGHNT, CDR2 YYREEE (reference sequence). Trimming left V 9 bases short and J 1 base short, with 13 bases between. The CDR3 totals 13 residues. For the CDR3, the DNA is TGTGCCATCCTCTCGGGCGGGAACACTGAAGCTTTCTTT. Protein: CAILSGGNTEAFF.

The sample holds a few counts of this clonotype. The chain is built from TRBV12-3 or TRBV12-4 and TRBJ1-1; D remains ambiguous. The V end lost 1 base, the J end lost 7 bases, and 19 bases lay between the germline ends. The CDR3 has 16 residues. DNA for the CDR3: TGTGCCAGCAGTTTAGGGTGGGGAGGATCGGGAAATGAAGCTTTCTTT. This sequence encodes CASSLGWGGSGNEAFF.

This clonotype was picked up a small number of times. The chain is built from TRBV7-6 and TRBJ1-2, with D possibly matching TRBD1 (5 bases). The CDR3 spans 16 residues. Trimming removed 4 bases from V and 2 bases from J, with 17 bases in between. CDR1 SGHVS and CDR2 FNYEAQ come from the germline V gene. CDR3 sequence: CASSSTIFGDNYGYTF. In DNA, the CDR3 is TGTGCCAGCAGCTCCACCATCTTTGGGGACAACTATGGCTACACCTTC.

This clonotype occurred many times. The genes are TRBV7-9 and TRBJ2-7; TRBD2 is a possible D gene (5 bases). V lost 3 bases and J 5 bases, leaving 8 bases between the germline ends. This CDR3 is 12 amino acids long. The germline gives CDR1 SEHNR, CDR2 FQNEAQ (reference sequence). CDR3 in DNA: TGTGCCAGCAGCTTTTATAGCGACGAGCAGTACGTC. Protein product: CASSFYSDEQYV.

The table lists this clonotype with many counts. The chain links TRBV27 to TRBJ2-1; 9 bases line up with TRBD2. Per germline, CDR1 MNHEY and CDR2 SMNVEV (reference sequence). Losses at the gene ends were 0 bases for V and 0 bases for J; bases not matched to a gene: 3. The CDR3 sequence is 17 residues long. CDR3 amino acids: CASSLSSGGSSYNEQFF. CDR3 bases: TGTGCCAGCAGTTTATCAAGCGGGGGGAGCTCCTACAATGAGCAGTTCTTC.

This clonotype has just a few counts. The rearrangement uses TRBV7-8 and TRBJ1-5; perhaps TRBD1 as D (5 bases). CDR1 SGHVS and CDR2 FQNEAQ come from the germline V gene. This CDR3 has 15 residues. V lost 2 bases, J lost 4 bases, and 12 bases lay in between. The CDR3 is CASSLQGNRNQPQHF. In DNA form, the CDR3 reads TGTGCCAGCAGCTTACAGGGCAACCGAAATCAGCCCCAGCATTTT.

This clonotype was counted at least ten times. The rearrangement links TRBV12-3 or TRBV12-4 to TRBJ1-3, with 7 bases aligning to TRBD1. The junction had 4 bases not matched to a gene; V was cut back by 5 bases and J by 0 bases. There are 15 residues in the CDR3. CDR3 sequence: CASSQTGSSGNTIYF. CDR3 DNA: TGTGCCAGCAGTCAGACAGGGAGCTCTGGAAACACCATATATTTT.

This clonotype has only a few counts. The chain is built from TRBV7-6 and TRBJ2-3; D might be TRBD2 (6 bases). The length of the CDR3 is 15 residues. From germline, CDR1 is SGHVS and CDR2 FNYEAQ. The V gene lost 1 base and the J gene lost 6 bases, with 14 bases spanning the gap. This chain's CDR3 is CASSLVAGLGDTQYF. The CDR3, as DNA: TGTGCCAGCAGCTTAGTGGCGGGGCTGGGGGATACGCAGTATTTT.

This clonotype was counted a few times. The chain carries TRBV4-2 and TRBJ2-5, with D tentatively TRBD2 (5 bases). The V gene lost 2 bases and the J gene lost 1 base, with 8 bases spanning the gap. This CDR3 is built from 14 residues. Germline CDR1 and CDR2: LGHNA and YNFKEQ. The DNA for the CDR3 is TGTGCCAGCAGCCAAAGCGGAACCCAAGAGACCCAGTACTTC. Protein sequence: CASSQSGTQETQYF.

The chain carries TRBV4-2 and TRBJ1-2, with TRBD1 matching over 11 bases. The CDR3 contains 15 residues. With 0 bases clipped from V and 7 bases from J, the junction kept 4 bases outside the gene matches. Germline loops: CDR1 LGHNA, CDR2 YNFKEQ. The CDR3, as DNA: TGTGCCAGCAGCCAAGATGGACAGGGGGCGGTTGGCTACACCTTC. Encoded protein: CASSQDGQGAVGYTF.

This clonotype turned up a few times. V gene TRBV4-1 combines with J gene TRBJ1-2; TRBD1 might be the D (6 bases). Germline V gene lookup returns CDR1 MGHRA and CDR2 YSYEKL. The CDR3 sequence is 14 residues long. Between the trimmed V and J ends, which lost 1 base and 4 bases, there was a span of 10 bases. The CDR3 bases are TGCGCCAGCAGCCAAGGCAGGGGAGGCTATGGCTACACCTTC. This gives the protein CASSQGRGGYGYTF.

The chain joins TRBV7-8 to TRBJ1-2, with D uncertain. The CDR3 sequence is 13 residues long. V dropped 5 bases and J dropped 4 bases, with 11 bases sitting between them. Looked up from germline, CDR1 is SGHVS and CDR2 is FQNEAQ. CDR3 residues: CASSGIQSYGYTF. The CDR3 DNA reads as TGTGCCAGCAGCGGTATACAGAGCTATGGCTACACCTTC.

The table lists this clonotype with many counts. The chain has TRBV5-1 and TRBJ1-5; 7 positions match TRBD1. The CDR3 is made up of 14 amino acids. Germline lookup yields CDR1 SGHRS and CDR2 YFSETQ. The trim removed 4 bases at V and 4 bases at J, leaving 5 bases unmatched. CDR3 in DNA: TGCGCCAGCAGCATCGAGGGGGCGAATCAGCCCCAGCATTTT. Amino acid sequence: CASSIEGANQPQHF.

This clonotype occurred a few times. The chain carries TRBV6-5 and TRBJ1-1; D is possibly TRBD1 (6 bases). Trimming took 2 bases from V and 3 from J, leaving 10 bases between them. Germline values: CDR1 MNHEY, CDR2 SVGAGI. The CDR3 extends over 14 amino acids. The CDR3 protein is CASSYRDRHTEAFF. The CDR3 nucleotides are TGTGCCAGCAGTTACCGTGACAGGCACACTGAAGCTTTCTTT.

This clonotype was counted only a few times. This sequence joins TRBV7-2 and TRBJ1-3; D not resolved. This CDR3 spans 11 amino acids. Germline V gives CDR1 SGHTA, CDR2 FQGNSA. V was cut by 1 base and J by 15 bases, with 10 bases left in between. CDR3 DNA sequence: TGTGCCAGCAGCTTAGGGGATTGGCCATATTTT. The encoded protein is CASSLGDWPYF.

This clonotype was recorded at least ten times. V is TRBV5-1 and J is TRBJ2-3, with 10 bases matching TRBD2. J gave up 4 bases and V 0 bases, and 2 bases lay outside the gene matches. The CDR3 length is 15 residues. Looked up from germline, CDR1 is SGHRS and CDR2 is YFSETQ. The CDR3 region has the DNA TGCGCCAGCAGCTTGGGGACTAGCGGCGCAGATACGCAGTATTTT. Its protein is CASSLGTSGADTQYF.

The chain recombines TRBV29-1 with TRBJ1-6; the D gene is possibly TRBD1 (5 bases). V was clipped by 2 bases and J by 10 bases, with 9 bases between them. Germline CDR1 reads SQVTM; CDR2 reads ANQGSEA. The CDR3 is 12 residues long. The CDR3 DNA is TGCAGCGTTGAAAGGGGTGGCTCACCCCTCCACTTT. This encodes CSVERGGSPLHF. Full variable domain (missing parts from reference TRBV29-1 and TRBJ1-6): SAVISQKPSRDICQRGTSLTIQCQVDSQVTMMFWYRQQPGQSLTLIATANQGSEATYESGFVIDKFPISRPNLTFSTLTVSNMSPEDSSIYLCSVERGGSPLHFGNGTRLTVT.

The genes are TRBV5-4 and TRBJ1-1; D is unclear. The CDR3 extends over 13 amino acids. Germline lookup yields CDR1 SGHNT and CDR2 YYREEE (reference sequence). Trimming shortened V by 0 bases and J by 5 bases, and 8 bases separated the two germline ends. The CDR3 here is CASSLGERTEAFF. The CDR3 DNA reads TGTGCCAGCAGCTTGGGTGAGCGAACTGAAGCTTTCTTT.

In its sample, this clonotype was seen a few times. The chain couples TRBV7-2 to TRBJ2-3; 8 bases are a match to TRBD2. V trimming: 5 bases; J trimming: 0 bases; junction bases outside the gene matches: 10. The CDR3 length is 17 residues. Germline CDR1 and CDR2: SGHTA and FQGNSA. CDR3 loop: CASSHRSGGDSTDTQYF. CDR3 coding DNA: TGTGCCAGCAGCCATCGAAGCGGGGGAGATAGCACAGATACGCAGTATTTT.

This clonotype was picked up many times. In nucleotides, the CDR3 is TGTGCCAGCAGCCCAGGACTAGCGGGTGCCGCCTACGAGCAGTACTTC. Translated: CASSPGLAGAAYEQYF. The V gene is TRBV7-9, the J gene TRBJ2-7, with 11 nucleotides matching TRBD2. This CDR3 is built from 16 residues. The V gene end was trimmed by 5 bases and the J gene end by 2 bases; junction bases not matched to a gene: 8. CDR1 and CDR2 from the germline V gene are SEHNR and FQNEAQ (reference sequence).

CDR3 sequence reads: CASSPDQRGQGTTNYGYTF. In nucleotides, the CDR3 is TGTGCCAGCTCACCAGACCAGCGGGGACAGGGAACGACTAACTATGGCTACACCTTC. The rearrangement uses TRBV18 and TRBJ1-2; TRBD1 aligns across 9 bases. The germline V gene encodes CDR1 KGHSH and CDR2 LQKENI. The CDR3 spans 19 residues. With V trimmed by 2 bases and J by 0 bases, 13 bases remained unmatched.

This clonotype was found a few times. The V gene is TRBV7-3, the J gene TRBJ2-5, with D possibly TRBD2 on 5 matching bases. Germline-derived CDR1 and CDR2 are SGHTA and FQGTGA. CDR3 length equals 14 residues. V lost 5 bases to trimming and J lost 4 bases, with 14 bases between them. The CDR3 DNA is TGTGCCAGCAGCCTAGGGAGAACGGCAGAGACCCAGTACTTC. The encoded protein is CASSLGRTAETQYF. Full variable domain (missing parts from reference TRBV7-3 and TRBJ2-5): GAGVSQTPSNKVTEKGKYVELRCDPISGHTALYWYRQSLGQGPEFLIYFQGTGAADDSGLPNDRFFAVRPEGSVSTLKIQRTERGDSAVYLCASSLGRTAETQYFGPGTRLLVL.

In regard to this clonotype: The junction and the germline gene differ at one end; a read error may be behind it. The chain joins TRBV5-1 to TRBJ2-3; possibly TRBD1 for D (6 bases). CDR3 length: 15 residues. Germline-derived CDR1 and CDR2 are SGHRS and YFSETQ. The CDR3 nucleotides read TGCGCCAGCAGATTGGACAGTTCTAGCACAGATACGCAGTATTTT. Protein sequence: CASRLDSSSTDTQYF.

The table lists this clonotype with many counts. The chain combines TRBV2 with TRBJ2-7, with D uncertain. Germline V gene sequence: CDR1 SNHLY, CDR2 FYNNEI. The V end lost 2 bases, the J end lost 7 bases, and 12 bases lay between the germline ends. CDR3 length: 13 residues. The CDR3 coding sequence is TGTGCCAGCAGTGAAATGAGGAGTCGGGAGCAGTACTTC. Protein: CASSEMRSREQYF.